The 29 T cell receptor beta chains below were found in one sample sequenced in a study of identical twins. TCRdb re-called the 5' RACE reads through MiXCR, storing one row per CDR3 protein. The table includes nearly 900,000 distinct CDR3 sequences, approximately 13% detected once. This same sample was also taken into another study, of yellow fever vaccine responses in identical twins.

The sequenced sample consisted of PBMCs. The source is a woman in her late teens or twenties in good health.

This clonotype was observed many times. This chain links TRBV6-1 with TRBJ2-2, with TRBD1 identical over 9 bases. CDR3 size: 14 residues. In germline, CDR1 is MNHNS, CDR2 SASEGT. Trimming at V came to 8 bases and at J to 6 bases, leaving 7 bases not matched to a gene. CDR3 DNA sequence: TGTGCCAGCGGTACAGGGGGCGTCCCCGGGGAGCTGTTTTTT. Residues: CASGTGGVPGELFF.

This clonotype has more than one count but fewer than ten. The chain joins TRBV18 to TRBJ2-6; D not resolved. Trimming left V 2 bases short and J 2 bases short, with 7 bases between. The CDR3 length is 15 residues. Germline lookup yields CDR1 KGHSH and CDR2 LQKENI. The CDR3 bases are TGTGCCAGCTCACCAGGACGGACTGGGGCCAACGTCCTGACTTTC. Its protein is CASSPGRTGANVLTF.

The sample holds many counts of this clonotype. The chain has TRBV20-1 and TRBJ2-7, with D possibly matching TRBD2 (5 bases). The V end lost 7 bases, the J end lost 2 bases, and 12 bases lay between the germline ends. CDR3 size: 12 residues. Germline values: CDR1 DFQATT, CDR2 SNEGSKA (reference sequence). As DNA, the CDR3 is TGCAGTGTTAAGGAGGACGCCTACGAGCAGTACTTC. This gives the protein CSVKEDAYEQYF.

This clonotype was counted many times. V gene TRBV11-1 combines with J gene TRBJ1-2; no definite D call. The CDR3 is 15 residues long. CDR1 is SGHAT, CDR2 FQDESV, per germline (reference sequence). Trimming took off 1 base at V and 5 bases at J, with 14 bases between the two ends. The CDR3, as DNA: TGTGCCAGCAGCTTAGGTGCGAGCCTGGGGTATGGCTACACCTTC. Amino acids: CASSLGASLGYGYTF.

This chain links TRBV20-1 with TRBJ1-1; 7 nucleotides align to TRBD1. The CDR3 consists of 14 residues. Germline V gene lookup returns CDR1 DFQATT and CDR2 SNEGSKA (reference sequence). V lost 3 bases and J lost 0; bases outside the gene matches: 4. The CDR3 DNA sequence: TGCAGTGCTAGGGCAGGGGGAATGAACACTGAAGCTTTCTTT. This codes for CSARAGGMNTEAFF.

The chain uses TRBV28 and TRBJ2-4, with 8 positions matching TRBD1. There are 13 residues in the CDR3. Looked up from germline, CDR1 is MDHEN and CDR2 is SYDVKM. J was trimmed by 7 bases and V by 6 bases; bases with no gene match: 5. The CDR3: CASSPDRANIQYF. The CDR3 coding sequence is TGTGCCAGCAGCCCGGACAGGGCGAACATTCAGTACTTC. The full variable domain, rest sourced from reference TRBV28 and TRBJ2-4, is DVKVTQSSRYLVKRTGEKVFLECVQDMDHENMFWYRQDPGLGLRLIYFSYDVKMKEKGDIPEGYSVSREKKERFSLILESASTNQTSMYLCASSPDRANIQYFGAGTRLSVL.

This clonotype was seen a single time. The chain uses TRBV4-1 and TRBJ2-5, with TRBD2 matching 8 bases. Germline V CDR1 and CDR2: MGHRA, YSYEKL. The CDR3 length is 18 residues. V was clipped by 1 base and J by 5 bases; unmatched bases: 15. CDR3 in amino acids: CASSQVGASGGPRETQYF. DNA for the CDR3: TGCGCCAGCAGCCAAGTTGGAGCGAGCGGGGGACCGCGGGAGACCCAGTACTTC.

This clonotype was recorded a few times. V usage is TRBV7-8 and J usage is TRBJ2-1; 9 nucleotides agree with TRBD1. The V and J ends lost 5 bases and 5 bases, in that order; junction bases with no gene match: 13. CDR1 and CDR2 from the germline V gene are SGHVS and FQNEAQ. CDR3 size: 17 residues. CDR3 sequence (DNA): TGTGCCAGCAGCCCTACTCCGGGACAGGGAATTAACAATGAGCAGTTCTTC. Translated: CASSPTPGQGINNEQFF.

This chain links TRBV6-1 with TRBJ1-1; possible D gene TRBD1, 6 bases. CDR3 length: 13 residues. V was pared by 7 bases and J by 5 bases, with 14 bases between. Per the germline V gene, CDR1 is MNHNS and CDR2 is SASEGT. CDR3 protein: CASTGGPLTEAFF. CDR3 sequence (DNA): TGTGCCAGCACGGGGGGGCCGCTTACTGAAGCTTTCTTT.

The V and J genes are TRBV29-1 and TRBJ1-1, with TRBD1 matching over 8 bases. With V trimmed by 7 bases and J by 1 base, 2 bases remained unmatched. The CDR3 runs 12 residues. Germline CDR1 and CDR2: SQVTM and ANQGSEA. The CDR3 here is CSAQGANTEAFF. The CDR3 DNA reads as TGCAGCGCGCAGGGGGCGAACACTGAAGCTTTCTTT.

A few counts support this clonotype. The chain has TRBV7-9 and TRBJ2-2; 7 positions match TRBD1. V trimming: 5 bases; J trimming: 8 bases; junction bases outside the gene matches: 8. The CDR3 length is 14 residues. Looked up from germline, CDR1 is SEHNR and CDR2 is FQNEAQ (reference sequence). The CDR3 bases are TGTGCCAGCAGCCGGGACAGACTTGGAGGGGAGCTGTTTTTT. Translation gives CASSRDRLGGELFF.

The chain employs TRBV29-1 and TRBJ2-2; maybe TRBD1 (5 bases). Trimming shortened V by 4 bases and J by 2 bases, and 11 bases separated the two germline ends. There are 14 residues in the CDR3. Germline CDR1 reads SQVTM; CDR2 reads ANQGSEA. CDR3 in DNA: TGCAGCGTTGTCGACAGAGATAACACCGGGGAGCTGTTTTTT. It codes for CSVVDRDNTGELFF.

This clonotype came up a few times. V usage is TRBV7-3 and J usage is TRBJ2-3; D is possibly TRBD2 (6 bases). This CDR3 is 15 amino acids long. Germline assignment: CDR1 SGHTA and CDR2 FQGTGA. With 5 bases removed from V and 0 bases from J, the gap between germline ends came to 12 bases. The CDR3 region has the DNA TGTGCCAGCAGCCCGAAGCGGGCCAGCACAGATACGCAGTATTTT. It codes for CASSPKRASTDTQYF.

This clonotype was detected only a few times. The genes are TRBV25-1 and TRBJ1-4, with D possibly being TRBD1 (6 bases). Between the trimmed V and J ends, which lost 5 bases and 8 bases, there was a span of 18 bases. This CDR3 has 15 amino acids. Germline V lookup: CDR1 MGHDK, CDR2 SYGVNS. The CDR3 spells CASSPQWGGEEKLFF. In DNA form, the CDR3 reads TGTGCCAGCAGTCCCCAATGGGGGGGCGAGGAAAAACTGTTTTTT.

This clonotype was observed a few times. The chain joins TRBV6-5 to TRBJ2-6; 9 nucleotides match TRBD1. This CDR3 spans 18 amino acids. V shed 2 bases and J 4 bases; nucleotides not matched to a gene: 9. The germline gives CDR1 MNHEY, CDR2 SVGAGI. The CDR3 DNA follows: TGTGCCAGCAGTTACCCGGGACAGGGACTCTTGGGGGCCAACGTCCTGACTTTC. Encoded protein: CASSYPGQGLLGANVLTF.

The rearrangement links TRBV24-1 to TRBJ2-3; TRBD1 aligns across 7 bases. The CDR3 loop spans 15 amino acids. Germline trimming cut 3 bases from V and 0 bases from J; bases unmatched to any gene: 2. Germline-derived CDR1 and CDR2 are KGHDR and SFDVKD. The CDR3 here is CATSDGQDSTDTQYF. CDR3 sequence (DNA): TGTGCCACCAGTGATGGACAGGATAGCACAGATACGCAGTATTTT.

The V and J genes are TRBV15 and TRBJ1-2, with a possible D match to TRBD1 (5 bases). V gave up 0 bases and J gave up 5 bases, with 16 bases separating them. Germline V gene sequence: CDR1 LNHNV, CDR2 YYDKDF (reference sequence). The CDR3 consists of 16 residues. As DNA, the CDR3 is TGTGCCACCAGCAGAGATCGTCGGGGGATAGGGTATGGCTACACCTTC. Residues: CATSRDRRGIGYGYTF. Together with reference TRBV15 and TRBJ1-2, the CDR3 gives the full variable domain: DAMVIQNPRYQVTQFGKPVTLSCSQTLNHNVMYWYQQKSSQAPKLLFHYYDKDFNNEADTPDNFQSRRPNTSFCFLDIRSPGLGDTAMYLCATSRDRRGIGYGYTFGSGTRLTVV.

This clonotype was seen a handful of times. The rearrangement links TRBV29-1 to TRBJ2-1; no firm D call. The CDR3 is made up of 14 amino acids. The germline gives CDR1 SQVTM, CDR2 ANQGSEA. The ends were cut back, 5 bases at V and 9 bases at J, with 20 bases in the middle. In nucleotides, the CDR3 is TGCAGCGTTTCGCCTGGAACCTATGGCGTTGAGCAGTTCTTC. Amino acids: CSVSPGTYGVEQFF.

There are a few counts of this clonotype. This sequence joins TRBV7-9 and TRBJ2-1, with TRBD2 identical over 7 bases. The V and J ends lost 3 bases and 6 bases, in that order; junction bases with no gene match: 8. The CDR3 is 15 amino acids. The germline V gene has CDR1 SEHNR and CDR2 FQNEAQ (reference sequence). The CDR3, as DNA: TGTGCCAGCAGCTTGATGGGAGGGCCTGTCAATGAGCAGTTCTTC. Its translation is CASSLMGGPVNEQFF.

This clonotype showed up just a few times. The DNA of the CDR3 is TGTGCCAGCACTGGTTATAATTCACCCCTCCACTTT. This sequence encodes CASTGYNSPLHF. This chain connects TRBV7-8 to TRBJ1-6, with no clear D. This CDR3 region has 12 residues. Germline V CDR1 and CDR2: SGHVS, FQNEAQ. With 7 bases removed from V and 4 bases from J, the gap between germline ends came to 5 bases. The complete variable domain, with remaining parts taken from reference TRBV7-8 and TRBJ1-6, reads GAGVSQSPRYKVAKRGQDVALRCDPISGHVSLFWYQQALGQGPEFLTYFQNEAQLDKSGLPSDRFFAERPEGSVSTLKIQRTQQEDSAVYLCASTGYNSPLHFGNGTRLTVT.

The V call is TRBV6-5, the J call TRBJ2-3, with D perhaps TRBD1 or TRBD2 (5 bases each). The CDR3 runs 17 residues. From germline, CDR1 is MNHEY and CDR2 SVGAGI. Trimming removed 4 bases from V and 1 base from J, with 18 bases in between. The CDR3 DNA reads as TGTGCCAGCAGTTCGGGGCGGCTAGGACGGGGCACAGATACGCAGTATTTT. Its protein is CASSSGRLGRGTDTQYF.

The chain couples TRBV5-8 to TRBJ1-2; the match to TRBD1 covers 7 bases. The length of the CDR3 is 13 residues. Trimming took 5 bases from V and 8 from J; bases not matched to a gene: 9. Germline CDR1 reads SGHTS; CDR2 reads YDEGEE. The CDR3 protein is CASRMTGLDGYTF. The CDR3 coding sequence is TGTGCCAGCAGGATGACAGGGCTCGACGGCTACACCTTC.

In this sample, this clonotype turned up a few times. This chain connects TRBV2 to TRBJ1-1, with TRBD1 identical over 9 bases. The CDR3 has 15 residues. The ends lost 7 bases at V and 0 bases at J; junction bases unmatched: 6. CDR1 is SNHLY and CDR2 is FYNNEI in the germline V gene. CDR3 DNA: TGTGCCAGCACGATGGACAGGGGTCTGAACACTGAAGCTTTCTTT. It encodes CASTMDRGLNTEAFF.

This clonotype appeared a few times. The V gene is TRBV5-1, the J gene TRBJ2-7; the D is unclear. Trimming took 0 bases from V and 3 from J, leaving 7 bases between them. From germline, CDR1 is SGHRS and CDR2 YFSETQ. CDR3 length: 13 residues. CDR3 protein: CASSLDGFYEQYV. The CDR3 region has the DNA TGCGCCAGCAGCTTGGACGGATTCTACGAGCAGTACGTC.

V gene TRBV6-5 combines with J gene TRBJ2-2; D uncertain. Germline V gene sequence: CDR1 MNHEY, CDR2 SVGAGI. The germline V and J ends were trimmed by 4 bases and 9 bases, with 12 bases remaining between them. This CDR3 region has 13 residues. CDR3 in DNA: TGTGCCAGCAGTTTGTTAATGAACAGGGAGCTGTTTTTT. This codes for CASSLLMNRELFF.

J is TRBJ2-2 and V is TRBV12-3 or TRBV12-4, with D maybe TRBD2 (6 bases). Trimming pared 8 bases from V and 4 bases from J, leaving 14 bases between. This CDR3 contains 14 residues. CDR3 sequence reads: CASARDFITGELFF. The CDR3 DNA reads TGTGCCAGCGCGCGGGACTTTATCACCGGGGAGCTGTTTTTT.

This sequence joins TRBV28 and TRBJ1-5; D gene unclear. The V gene lost 3 bases and the J gene lost 0 bases, with 9 bases spanning the gap. In germline, CDR1 is MDHEN, CDR2 SYDVKM. There are 15 residues in the CDR3. CDR3 protein: CASSFLDYSNQPQHF. The CDR3, as DNA: TGTGCCAGCAGTTTTCTTGATTATAGCAATCAGCCCCAGCATTTT.

The chain links TRBV20-1 to TRBJ2-2; perhaps D is TRBD1 or TRBD2 (5 bases each). The germline CDR1 and CDR2 sequences are DFQATT and SNEGSKA (reference sequence). Trimming removed 0 bases from V and 2 bases from J, with 13 bases in between. The length of the CDR3 is 16 residues. This chain's CDR3 is CSARDGGPSNTGELFF. The CDR3 DNA follows: TGCAGTGCTAGAGATGGGGGACCGTCTAACACCGGGGAGCTGTTTTTT.

This clonotype was found many times. The chain recombines TRBV29-1 with TRBJ2-5; D might be TRBD1 (6 bases). This CDR3 spans 11 amino acids. V was trimmed by 4 bases and J by 5 bases, leaving 8 bases between them. Germline CDR1 reads SQVTM; CDR2 reads ANQGSEA. CDR3 bases: TGCAGCGTTGTAAGGGGGGAGACCCAGTACTTC. Protein product: CSVVRGETQYF.